A selection of T cell receptor beta chains follows, all from one sample in a study of breast tumors, draining lymph nodes, adjacent tissues. MiXCR, applied by TCRdb to the multiplex PCR reads, yields one record per CDR3 protein. The sample has over 20,000 distinct CDR3 sequences; about a third are singletons. Sequenced sample: breast tumor tissue. The receptors shown here come from a female donor with breast cancer. Some clones in this sample may be carry-over from other donors' samples. CDR3s include the opening cysteine and the closing phenylalanine or tryptophan. A D gene is named only where the DNA matches it firmly. The size field is filled for only some rows; it gives once, few, many or a size class.

V,size,D,J,CDR3,DNA
TRBV7-9,many,NA,TRBJ2-2,CASSLPAGTGELFF,TGTGCCAGCAGCCTCCCTGCGGGGACCGGGGAGCTGTTTTTT
TRBV6-6,many,NA,TRBJ2-7,CASTGLSYEQYF,TGTGCCAGCACGGGATTGTCCTACGAGCAGTACTTC
TRBV7-9,NA,NA,TRBJ1-5,CASSWDGYQPQHF,TGTGCCAGCAGCTGGGACGGTTATCAGCCCCAGCATTTT
TRBV27,many,NA,TRBJ1-5,CASSPSGGVGNQPQHF,TGTGCCAGCAGTCCCTCCGGGGGCGTCGGCAATCAGCCCCAGCATTTT
TRBV12-3/TRBV12-4,many,NA,TRBJ1-4,CASSSGTGIGKLFF,TGTGCCAGCAGTTCCGGGACCGGGATTGGGAAACTGTTTTTT
TRBV10-2,many,NA,TRBJ1-2,CASRIDSYGYTF,TGCGCCAGCAGAATCGACAGCTATGGCTACACCTTC
TRBV20-1,NA,TRBD2,TRBJ2-1,CSAQTSGRATYNEQFF,TGCAGTGCCCAGACTAGCGGGAGGGCCACCTACAATGAGCAGTTCTTC
TRBV4-3,medium-sized,TRBD2,TRBJ2-3,CASSRGLAGDTQYF,TGCGCCAGCAGCCGGGGGCTAGCGGGAGATACGCAGTATTTT
TRBV15,many,NA,TRBJ2-1,CATSRDLGEVGEQFF,TGTGCCACCAGCAGAGATCTTGGGGAGGTGGGTGAGCAGTTCTTC
TRBV2,NA,NA,TRBJ2-3,CASRLTGTQYF,TGTGCCAGCAGGTTAACGGGTACGCAGTATTTT
TRBV28,NA,TRBD1,TRBJ2-7,CASLGQGSSYEQYF,TGTGCCAGCCTAGGACAGGGGTCTTCCTACGAGCAGTACTTC
TRBV4-2,many,NA,TRBJ2-3,CASSLSDQTDTQYF,TGTGCCAGCAGCCTTAGTGACCAGACAGATACGCAGTATTTT
TRBV9,many,TRBD2,TRBJ2-2,CASSPLVPGGGELFF,TGTGCCAGCAGCCCCCTGGTTCCGGGGGGCGGGGAGCTGTTTTTT
TRBV3-1,many,TRBD2,TRBJ2-5,CASSQATGGTETQYF,TGTGCCAGCAGCCAAGCGACGGGAGGGACCGAGACCCAGTACTTC
TRBV20-1,many,TRBD2,TRBJ2-3,CSVRGLAGKGLLTDTQYF,TGCAGTGTAAGGGGACTAGCGGGAAAGGGATTACTCACAGATACGCAGTATTTT
TRBV6-1,NA,NA,TRBJ1-4,CARKWVVGREKLFF,TGTGCCCGCAAATGGGTAGTAGGGCGGGAAAAACTGTTTTTT
TRBV28,many,NA,TRBJ1-6,CASSFQQLNSPLHF,TGTGCCAGCAGTTTCCAGCAGCTGAATTCACCCCTCCACTTT
TRBV28,few,NA,TRBJ2-7,CASSSRRYEQYF,TGTGCCAGCAGTTCCAGGCGCTACGAGCAGTACTTC
TRBV7-9,NA,TRBD2,TRBJ2-7,CASSFTSGNSYEQYF,TGTGCCAGCAGCTTTACTAGCGGTAATTCCTACGAGCAGTACTTC
TRBV6-5,many,TRBD1,TRBJ1-2,CATLRRTRQGKSGYTF,TGTGCCACCCTTAGGCGGACCCGACAGGGGAAGAGCGGCTACACCTTC
TRBV2,many,TRBD1,TRBJ1-6,CASRGQGVGSPLHF,TGTGCCAGCCGGGGACAGGGGGTTGGGTCACCCCTCCACTTT
TRBV20-1,many,NA,TRBJ1-1,CSVRGWDTEAFF,TGCAGTGTCCGGGGGTGGGACACTGAAGCTTTCTTT
TRBV20-1,medium-sized,NA,TRBJ2-7,CSARGPQVPNEQYF,TGCAGTGCTAGAGGGCCACAGGTCCCCAACGAGCAGTACTTC
TRBV7-2,medium-sized,NA,TRBJ1-2,CASSLALSTGLYGYTF,TGTGCCAGCAGCTTAGCCCTTTCTACAGGACTTTACGGCTACACCTTC
TRBV30,many,NA,TRBJ1-5,CAWRQNSNQPQHF,TGTGCCTGGAGGCAGAATAGCAATCAGCCCCAGCATTTT
TRBV6-4,many,NA,TRBJ2-3,CASSDGGLGTDTQYF,TGTGCCAGCAGTGATGGGGGGTTAGGCACAGATACGCAGTATTTT
TRBV6-6,medium-sized,TRBD2,TRBJ2-7,CASSYAIAGGPGEQYF,TGTGCCAGCAGTTACGCCATAGCGGGAGGGCCAGGGGAGCAGTACTTC
TRBV6-6,many,NA,TRBJ2-1,CASSYSSDSPNEQFF,TGTGCCAGCAGTTACTCGAGCGACAGTCCCAATGAGCAGTTCTTC
TRBV24-1,NA,NA,TRBJ2-3,CATSDSGDTQYF,TGTGCCACCAGTGATTCGGGAGATACGCAGTATTTT
TRBV27,NA,NA,TRBJ2-7,CASSTGSSYEQYF,TGTGCCAGCAGTACGGGGAGCTCCTACGAGCAGTACTTC
TRBV2,many,NA,TRBJ2-2,CASTPGVNTGELFF,TGTGCCAGCACCCCGGGAGTTAACACCGGGGAGCTGTTTTTT
TRBV11-2,NA,NA,TRBJ2-7,CASSSDSLYEQYF,TGTGCCAGCAGCTCGGACAGTTTATACGAGCAGTACTTC
TRBV28,many,NA,TRBJ2-7,CASMGHGGSYEQYF,TGTGCCAGCATGGGACACGGGGGTTCCTACGAGCAGTACTTC
TRBV18,many,NA,TRBJ1-5,CASSPPGLGGNQPQHF,TGTGCCAGCTCACCACCGGGACTGGGGGGCAATCAGCCCCAGCATTTT
TRBV5-6,many,NA,TRBJ2-1,CASSLVRDGSYNEQFF,TGTGCCAGCAGCTTGGTAAGGGACGGCTCCTACAATGAGCAGTTCTTC
TRBV7-3,NA,TRBD2,TRBJ2-3,CASSLCGSGRALDTQYF,TGCGCCAGCAGCTTATGCGGGAGCGGGAGGGCCTTAGATACGCAGTATTTT
TRBV6-2/TRBV6-3,many,TRBD1,TRBJ1-5,CASSWPGGVQRYSNQPQHF,TGTGCCAGCAGTTGGCCAGGGGGGGTCCAACGATATAGCAATCAGCCCCAGCATTTT
TRBV2,NA,NA,TRBJ2-2,CASRWDRELFF,TGTGCCAGCAGATGGGACAGGGAGCTGTTTTTT
TRBV5-1,NA,NA,TRBJ2-5,CASSDTSPFQETQYF,TGCGCCAGCAGCGACACTAGTCCGTTCCAGGAGACCCAGTACTTC
TRBV11-1,medium-sized,TRBD2,TRBJ2-1,CASSILAGSYNEQFF,TGTGCCAGCAGCATCCTAGCGGGCTCCTACAATGAGCAGTTCTTC
TRBV7-8,many,TRBD1,TRBJ2-3,CASSFETGFSDTQYF,TGTGCCAGCAGCTTTGAGACAGGGTTTTCAGATACGCAGTATTTT
TRBV19,NA,NA,TRBJ2-7,CASSQNSGAGTYEQYF,TGCGCCAGTAGTCAAAACTCCGGGGCAGGCACGTACGAGCAGTACTTC
TRBV28,many,NA,TRBJ1-3,CASSLGLRSSGNTIYF,TGTGCCAGCAGTTTAGGACTGCGAAGCTCTGGAAACACCATATATTTT
TRBV12-5,many,NA,TRBJ2-3,CASGLLRADTQYF,TGTGCTAGTGGTTTGCTGAGGGCAGATACGCAGTATTTT
TRBV6-4,NA,TRBD1,TRBJ1-6,CASSARGDSPLHF,TGTGCCAGCAGTGCCAGGGGGGATTCACCCCTCCACTTT
TRBV5-6,many,NA,TRBJ2-3,CASSLTLAAGGDTQYF,TGTGCCAGCAGCTTGACACTAGCGGCAGGGGGGGATACGCAGTATTTT
TRBV5-4,NA,NA,TRBJ2-7,CASSLSGSLYEQYF,TGTGCCAGCAGCTTATCGGGGAGCTTGTACGAGCAGTACTTC
TRBV5-1,many,NA,TRBJ2-1,CASSLGLDEQFF,TGCGCCAGCAGCTTGGGACTAGATGAGCAGTTCTTC
TRBV5-1,many,NA,TRBJ2-3,CASSLLSLGGVDTQYF,TGCGCCAGCAGTCTCCTTTCCCTAGGCGGAGTAGATACGCAGTATTTT
TRBV6-2/TRBV6-3,many,TRBD2,TRBJ2-7,CASSYLYEAGVSEQYF,TGTGCCAGCAGTTACCTGTATGAAGCGGGAGTCAGTGAGCAGTACTTC
TRBV15,NA,NA,TRBJ1-2,CATSRADSRNYGYTF,TGTGCCACCAGCAGAGCGGACAGCCGTAACTATGGCTACACCTTC
TRBV18,NA,NA,TRBJ2-7,CASSPRGDPSYEQYF,TGTGCCAGCTCACCGAGAGGGGACCCCTCCTACGAGCAGTACTTC
TRBV6-2/TRBV6-3,NA,TRBD2,TRBJ2-1,CAGRSAGGPFGQFF,TGTGCCGGCAGATCAGCGGGAGGGCCGTTTGGGCAGTTCTTC
TRBV20-1,many,NA,TRBJ1-5,CSAITVSNQPQHF,TGCAGTGCTATTACAGTTAGCAATCAGCCCCAGCATTTT
TRBV5-5,many,NA,TRBJ2-7,CASSKTVNPYEQYF,TGTGCCAGCAGCAAGACAGTCAACCCCTACGAGCAGTACTTC
TRBV5-5,NA,NA,TRBJ1-4,CASSLWAGGDEKLFF,TGTGCCAGCAGCTTGTGGGCGGGGGGTGATGAAAAACTGTTTTTT
TRBV19,many,NA,TRBJ1-5,CASSASGWPQHF,TGTGCCAGTAGCGCATCGGGGTGGCCCCAGCATTTT
TRBV20-1,many,NA,TRBJ1-2,CSAREGSGPRGYTF,TGCAGTGCTAGAGAAGGGTCAGGTCCAAGGGGCTACACCTTC
TRBV27,many,NA,TRBJ1-2,CASSPPGPSYGYTF,TGTGCCAGCAGTCCACCGGGGCCCAGCTATGGCTACACCTTC
TRBV3-1,many,NA,TRBJ2-5,CASSQARLPRETQYF,TGTGCCAGCAGCCAGGCTAGGCTCCCTCGAGAGACCCAGTACTTC